This T cell receptor beta chain emerged from a study of blood T cell repertoires in COVID-19 (dated by TCRdb to between 2020 and 2021). With regard to the full study: Collaborator samples came from the United States, Italy and Spain and covered acute and convalescent phases of COVID-19. The dataset comprised deeply sampled blood TCRbeta repertoires from subjects exposed to, actively infected with, or recovered from COVID-19. A de-identified subject ID, COVID-19 status, age in years and sex were almost always included in the sample metadata. Where HLA class I and class II types were available, the types were taken from metadata supplied by the sample provider, not from assay-based typing. A freely available public database, intended as a resource for researchers studying the immune response to SARS-CoV-2, is where the repertoires were released. Samples were obtained from the ongoing ImmuneRACE study (first 160 participants) and from approximately 1,200 subjects provided by 6 global collaborators. The material from the prospective study consisted of cDNA or gDNA derived from T cells, B-cell-depleted T cells, or PBMCs. Findings and caveats that apply to the study as a whole: Clinical and demographic metadata were provided uncurated, with the amount varying by source and participant.

At one collaborating source in Seattle, patients were enrolled during active infection and were followed longitudinally through the course of disease. Whole blood was collected in K2EDTA tubes by collaborating institutions according to the institutions' own protocols. For TCRbeta analysis, collaborators shipped samples as frozen whole blood, isolated PBMCs, or DNA extracted from either of those sample types. This clone was picked up a small number of times. The clone's antigen remains unknown. The input lacks base qualities; no much larger clone sits a single base away. TCRbeta CDR3 regions were amplified from genomic DNA using the immunoSEQ Assay, a bias-controlled multiplex PCR. On the study's bioinformatics: Nucleated cell counts per sample were estimated from amplification of reference gene primers within the assay. To quantify the absolute abundance of each unique TCRbeta CDR3 rearrangement, sequence reads were collapsed and filtered. For each sample, productive Simpson clonality was calculated as the square root of Simpson's diversity index across productive rearrangements. The table comes from immuneACCESS by way of TCRdb, which keeps in-frame sequences with V and J called. Part of the clones is missing from these tables; in studies checked, under half for an unresolved V gene and the rest for unknown reasons. Clone size and V and J calls were adopted from that table, with D and trimming inferred from the DNA. The sample includes 200,000 to 250,000 clones, with roughly four fifths observed a single time. About 8.3% of the sample belongs to the ten largest clones.

As encoded in the germline V gene (reference sequence), CDR1 is SGHAT while CDR2 is FQDESV. The V end loses 3 bases and the J end loses 4 bases, and a stretch of 8 bases separates them. From cysteine to phenylalanine, the CDR3 is 13 amino acids long. The DNA shown is the 39-base CDR3, in frame from base 1. Sequences were obtained from peripheral blood. The TCR originated in a woman at least 80 years old with COVID-19, enrolled during active disease. Recombination linked TRBV11-1 to TRBJ2-3, with the identity of the D gene unclear. In nucleotides, the sequence is TGTGCCAGCAGCTTCAGATCTCCAGATACGCAGTATTTT. Translation gives CASSFRSPDTQYF.